This TCR beta chain was profiled in a study of T cell changes during pregnancy in multiple sclerosis. Germline CDR1 is KGHSH and CDR2 is LQKENI. The CDR3 loop spans 18 amino acids. V lost 4 bases and J lost 2; bases outside the gene matches: 10. The data were produced by immunoSEQ multiplex PCR, yet TCRdb's version contains in-frame clones alone and is incomplete. The table shows approximately 44,000 clones, with 92% occurring only once. Sequencing used CD4+ T cells from peripheral blood mononuclear cells, obtained in the first trimester of pregnancy. This TCR came from a female donor with multiple sclerosis, enrolled in a pregnancy study. This chain links TRBV18 with TRBJ2-1, with 11 bases that match TRBD2. As DNA, the CDR3 is TGTGCCAGCTCACTTCAGACTAGCGGGATAACTACCTACAATGAGCAGTTCTTC. It translates to CASSLQTSGITTYNEQFF.